One T cell receptor (beta chain) is described in this entry. The data were obtained in a study of blood T cell repertoires in COVID-19. The table came from immunoSEQ multiplex PCR; TCRdb's copy has only in-frame clones and leaves some out. The sample comprises approximately 240,000 clones, about 80% of which are singletons, and 4.9% rests with the top ten. The CDR3 is made up of 16 amino acids. With V trimmed by 5 bases and J by 7 bases, 14 bases remained unmatched. CDR1 is MNHEY and CDR2 is SMNVEV in the germline V gene (reference sequence). The sequence derives from a woman aged 80 or older with active or convalescent COVID-19. The sample comprised peripheral blood. V gene TRBV27 combines with J gene TRBJ1-5; 7 nucleotides line up with TRBD1. CDR3 coding DNA: TGTGCCAGCAGTACGACAGGGAAAGTCTCTAGGCAGCCCCAGCATTTT. Protein product: CASSTTGKVSRQPQHF.